Only a few counts were recorded for the clone carrying this T cell receptor (beta chain). Its antigen is currently unknown. The junction had 7 bases not matched to a gene; V was cut back by 2 bases and J by 5 bases. CDR3 length: 16 amino acids. CDR1 is LGHNT, CDR2 FRNRAP, per germline. This record belongs to a study of T cells in Graves' hyperthyroidism and ophthalmopathy. Findings of the study overall: Ophthalmopathy cases were set apart from stable hyperthyroidism by a 13 V-J model.

What was amplified from RNA transcripts were TCR beta CDR3 regions. The HTBI primer set was used in a first-round RT-PCR of the TCR CDR3. TCRdb re-analysed the multiplex PCR reads in MiXCR, keeping a single row per CDR3 protein. The data contain more than 550,000 distinct CDR3 sequences, around 20% of them singletons. The chain uses TRBV12-5 and TRBJ2-5, with 11 bases fitting TRBD2. The sequenced sample consisted of blood. The sequence derives from a woman aged 45-59 years with Graves' hyperthyroidism that later progressed to Graves' ophthalmopathy. CDR3: CASGLYVAGGPETQYF. CDR3 in DNA: TGTGCTAGTGGTTTGTATGTAGCGGGGGGGCCGGAGACCCAGTACTTC.